This TCR beta chain was obtained from a study of T-cell reconstitution after alpha-beta-depleted transplantation in children. General study results and limits: T-cell counts and diversity were attributed mostly to newly produced T cells one year after transplant. Approximately two months post-transplant, alpha-beta T cells reportedly originated from several hundred expanded graft clones. Surviving recipient T cells and thymic progenitors accounted for the high day-60 TCRbeta diversity observed in some patients.

A library of TCRbeta sequences, prepared with unique molecular identifiers, was generated. MiXCR was run by TCRdb on the PCR reads, yielding one entry per CDR3 protein. The sample consists of around 580,000 distinct CDR3 sequences, 27% of them appearing once. This clonotype occurred once. What it binds is unknown. The sample consisted of PBMCs, taken before TCRalphabeta/CD19-depleted stem cell transplant. The TCR originated in a boy under two years old with Wiskott-Aldrich syndrome, due to receive a stem cell transplant.

CDR3: CASTGLAIDEQYF. The CDR3 region has the DNA TGTGCCAGCACTGGCCTAGCGATCGACGAGCAGTACTTC. The chain recombines TRBV28 with TRBJ2-7; the D gene is possibly TRBD2 (6 bases). The CDR3 is made up of 13 amino acids. Germline V gives CDR1 MDHEN, CDR2 SYDVKM. V was trimmed by 7 bases and J by 5 bases, leaving 15 bases between them.